This T cell receptor (beta chain) stems from a study of T cell changes during pregnancy in multiple sclerosis. Only a few counts were recorded for this clone. Sequencing was performed with immunoSEQ multiplex PCR; in TCRdb, only in-frame clones are kept and a portion is missing. This table holds 65,000 or so clones, roughly 91% found once. Trimming removed 5 bases from V and 11 bases from J, with 12 bases in between. The CDR3 is 11 residues long. Germline V gene sequence: CDR1 LNHDA, CDR2 SQIVND (reference sequence). The rearrangement uses TRBV19 and TRBJ1-1; D is unclear. The specimen comprised peripheral blood, sampled in the second trimester of pregnancy. The receptor comes from a female donor in good health, enrolled as a control in a pregnancy study. The CDR3 region is CASSHSRMAFF. In nucleotides, the CDR3 is TGTGCCAGTAGTCACAGCAGGATGGCTTTCTTT.